Each of the 15 T cell receptor beta chains below was sequenced from the same sample in a study of post-analysis software for immune sequencing data. Regarding the study as a whole: Comparison of patients with controls showed 4 to 6 TRBV segments more frequent in patients, TRBV5-6, TRBV5-1 and TRBV20-1 among them.

Antigens for these TCRs are unknown. Included in the TCR beta cDNA libraries were unique molecular identifiers. TCRdb recomputed calls from the PCR reads with MiXCR, one row per CDR3 protein. The sample lists roughly 650,000 distinct CDR3 sequences, around 60% seen once, with around 11% in the top ten. Sequencing used blood. The source of these receptors is a girl aged 2 to 9 with multiple sclerosis.

The gene calls are TRBV29-1 and TRBJ1-1; D uncertain. The CDR3 spans 13 residues. Germline CDR1 reads SQVTM; CDR2 reads ANQGSEA. Trimming pared 4 bases from V and 0 bases from J, leaving 9 bases between. CDR3 bases: TGCAGCGTTGGAAGGGTGGTGAACACTGAAGCTTTCTTT. It yields the protein CSVGRVVNTEAFF.

The V and J genes are TRBV6-2 or TRBV6-3 and TRBJ2-7, with D perhaps TRBD1 (5 bases). The V gene's germline CDR1 is MNHEY and CDR2 SVGEGT. The germline V and J ends were trimmed by 2 bases and 5 bases, with 22 bases remaining between them. This CDR3 spans 17 amino acids. CDR3 in amino acids: CASSYRSPGRALDEQYF. CDR3 bases: TGTGCCAGCAGTTACAGGTCCCCAGGCAGGGCCCTAGACGAGCAGTACTTC.

V is TRBV7-2 and J is TRBJ1-2; the match to TRBD1 covers 9 bases. With 5 bases clipped from V and 4 bases from J, the junction kept 17 bases outside the gene matches. The germline CDR1 and CDR2 sequences are SGHTA and FQGNSA. CDR3 length: 18 residues. The CDR3 sequence: CASSPTTVSGTGTYGYTF. In DNA, the CDR3 is TGTGCCAGCAGCCCAACAACCGTTTCCGGGACAGGGACCTATGGCTACACCTTC.

V gene TRBV12-3 or TRBV12-4 combines with J gene TRBJ2-1, with D unresolved. The CDR3 sequence is 13 residues long. V was clipped by 3 bases and J by 4 bases, with 7 bases between them. CDR3 nucleotides: TGTGCCAGCAGTTTTGGTCTTTACAATGAGCAGTTCTTC. Amino acid sequence: CASSFGLYNEQFF.

The chain carries TRBV12-5 and TRBJ1-2; a weak D match, TRBD1 (6 bases). The CDR3 totals 16 residues. Germline-derived CDR1 and CDR2 are LGHNT and FRNRAP. Trimming removed 1 base from V and 4 bases from J, with 16 bases in between. The CDR3 region is CASGLGVLHRVYGYTF. The CDR3 nucleotides are TGTGCTAGTGGTTTGGGGGTCCTCCACAGGGTCTATGGCTACACCTTC. Using reference TRBV12-5 and TRBJ1-2 for the parts outside the CDR3, the full variable domain is DARVTQTPRHKVTEMGQEVTMRCQPILGHNTVFWYRQTMMQGLELLAYFRNRAPLDDSGMPKDRFSAEMPDATLATLKIQPSEPRDSAVYFCASGLGVLHRVYGYTFGSGTRLTVV.

This CDR3 is CASSLMPGGSAFF. DNA of the CDR3: TGTGCCAGCAGTCTCATGCCGGGTGGGTCAGCTTTCTTT. V and J are TRBV12-3 or TRBV12-4 and TRBJ1-1; D is undetermined. V was cut by 5 bases and J by 10 bases, with 17 bases left in between. The CDR3 is made up of 13 amino acids.

The CDR3 DNA follows: TGCAGTGCTAGAGATGAGGGACTAGCGGAGGAGACCCAGTACTTC. It yields the protein CSARDEGLAEETQYF. V usage is TRBV20-1 and J usage is TRBJ2-5, with 11 bases lining up with TRBD2. CDR3 length equals 15 residues. Germline CDR1 reads DFQATT; CDR2 reads SNEGSKA (reference sequence). With V trimmed by 0 bases and J by 5 bases, 5 bases remained unmatched.

This sequence joins TRBV4-1 and TRBJ2-1; D remains ambiguous. Germline CDR1 is MGHRA and CDR2 is YSYEKL. This CDR3 is 12 amino acids long. Between the trimmed V and J ends, which lost 3 bases and 8 bases, there was a span of 8 bases. In DNA form, the CDR3 reads TGCGCCAGCAGCCAGCTTTGGTATGAGCAGTTCTTC. Its protein is CASSQLWYEQFF.

The CDR3 spells CASSYLSGTGGMRAQYF. In DNA, the CDR3 is TGTGCCAGCAGTTACTTATCCGGGACAGGGGGCATGAGGGCGCAGTATTTT. The V gene is TRBV6-6, the J gene TRBJ2-3; 12 nucleotides agree with TRBD1. The germline CDR1 and CDR2 sequences are MNHNY and SVGAGI (reference sequence). This CDR3 contains 17 residues. V lost 1 base and J lost 10; bases outside the gene matches: 12.

The rearrangement links TRBV11-2 to TRBJ2-1; 7 positions agree with TRBD1. J lost 6 bases, V lost 5 bases, and 10 bases had no gene match. This CDR3 spans 15 amino acids. Germline V gives CDR1 SGHAT, CDR2 FQNNGV. The CDR3, as DNA: TGTGCCAGCAGCCCAAGACAGGGTCCGGGCAATGAGCAGTTCTTC. Its protein product is CASSPRQGPGNEQFF.

This clonotype came up a few times. The chain joins TRBV10-3 to TRBJ2-7; D is undetermined. Germline CDR1 is ENHRY and CDR2 is SYGVKD. V lost 0 bases to trimming and J lost 2 bases, with 2 bases between them. This CDR3 has 12 residues. In DNA, the CDR3 is TGTGCCATCAGTGAGTCGACCTACGAGCAGTACTTC. Protein sequence: CAISESTYEQYF.

The rearrangement links TRBV30 to TRBJ1-1, with 8 bases aligning to TRBD1. From germline, CDR1 is GTSNPN and CDR2 SVGIG (reference sequence). The ends lost 5 bases at V and 4 bases at J; junction bases unmatched: 12. The CDR3 loop spans 15 amino acids. CDR3 DNA: TGTGCCTGGGGGCCCCGACAGGGGTGGGTCACTGAAGCTTTCTTT. It codes for CAWGPRQGWVTEAFF.

J is TRBJ1-2 and V is TRBV11-2; TRBD1 might be the D (6 bases). The length of the CDR3 is 16 residues. In germline, CDR1 is SGHAT, CDR2 FQNNGV. Trimming took 2 bases from V and 0 from J, leaving 13 bases between them. CDR3 residues: CASSLLGQTPNYGYTF. CDR3 DNA: TGTGCCAGCAGCTTACTCGGACAGACCCCTAACTATGGCTACACCTTC.

This chain connects TRBV7-3 to TRBJ2-5; 7 bases are a match to TRBD2. Near its end, the DNA agrees better with TRBJ2-7, so the J call may be wrong. The CDR3 extends over 15 amino acids. Germline V gives CDR1 SGHTA, CDR2 FQGTGA. Written as DNA, the CDR3 is TGTGCCAGCAGCTTAGAAGCGGGACCCCCCTACGAGCAGTACTTC. Its translation is CASSLEAGPPYEQYF.

The chain is built from TRBV7-9 and TRBJ1-5; D perhaps matches TRBD1 (6 bases). The CDR3 covers 14 residues. V shed 2 bases and J shed 5 bases, with 10 bases lying between them. From germline, CDR1 is SEHNR and CDR2 FQNEAQ (reference sequence). The CDR3 DNA sequence: TGTGCCAGCAGCTTACAGGGGCACGATCAGCCCCAGCATTTT. This gives the protein CASSLQGHDQPQHF.